This T cell receptor (beta chain) was retrieved from a study of T-cell memory formation after mild COVID-19. Study information: Each donor largely had its own TCR clusters.

CDR3 length: 15 residues. Looked up from germline, CDR1 is MNHEY and CDR2 is SVGAGI. Trimming pared 5 bases from V and 1 base from J, leaving 14 bases between. Constant-segment primers served in 5'RACE that generated TCR alpha and TCR beta cDNA libraries bearing sample barcodes and UMIs. From the 5' RACE reads, TCRdb called clonotypes with MiXCR, one entry per CDR3 protein. The sample has more than 250,000 distinct CDR3 sequences, 16% seen once; the top ten hold around 23%. This clonotype has only a few counts. Sample: PBMCs or a T cell subset sorted from them (not recorded which). The clonotype was recovered from a man younger than 30 who had mild COVID-19 (a few samples of this study predate the infection). Cell type and time point are not known. The chain employs TRBV6-5 and TRBJ1-1; D is possibly TRBD1 (6 bases). DNA for the CDR3: TGTGCCAGCAGTCCAGTGGGCAGGGGGAACACTGAAGCTTTCTTT. Translating it yields CASSPVGRGNTEAFF.